Listed here is a single TCR beta chain. The antigen it recognizes is unknown. No base quality information exists; no much larger clone differs at one position. The data belong to a study of blood T cell repertoires in COVID-19 (dated by TCRdb to about 2020). For context, the study as a whole: Samples covering the acute and convalescent phases of COVID-19 were provided by collaborators in the United States, Italy and Spain. The material from the prospective study consisted of cDNA or gDNA derived from T cells, B-cell-depleted T cells, or PBMCs. The dataset comprised deeply sampled blood TCRbeta repertoires from subjects exposed to, actively infected with, or recovered from COVID-19. The repertoires were released in a freely available public database intended as a resource for research on the immune response to SARS-CoV-2. The samples were drawn from the first 160 participants of the ongoing ImmuneRACE study and from about 1,200 subjects provided by 6 global collaborators. A de-identified subject ID, COVID-19 status, age in years and sex were almost always included in the sample metadata. Where HLA class I and class II types were available, the types were taken from metadata supplied by the sample provider, not from assay-based typing. The study at large found these results: How much clinical and demographic metadata was included differed by source and by participant, and the metadata was provided uncurated.

TCRbeta CDR3 regions were amplified from genomic DNA using the immunoSEQ Assay, a bias-controlled multiplex PCR. The authors processed their data as follows. Nucleated cell counts per sample were estimated from amplification of reference gene primers within the assay. To quantify the absolute abundance of each unique TCRbeta CDR3 rearrangement, sequence reads were collapsed and filtered. For each sample, productive Simpson clonality was calculated as the square root of Simpson's diversity index over productive rearrangements. TCRdb took this table from immuneACCESS and kept in-frame rearrangements with V and J called. Such tables lack part of the clones; where checked against another copy, unresolved V genes explain under half of the gap, and the rest is unexplained. V, J and clone size are taken as reported in that table, and D and trimming were inferred from the DNA itself. Here the sample has tens of thousands of clones; more than 75% occur a single time. About 14% of the sample rests with the top ten.

The germline V end is reduced by 2 bases and the J end by 4 bases; junction bases left unmatched: 6. In the germline V gene, CDR1 corresponds to MNHNS and CDR2 to SASEGT. The CDR3 covers 15 residues, taking in both the cysteine and the phenylalanine. Kept here is only the CDR3 DNA, which spans 45 bases and is read in frame from base 1. At one collaborating source in Seattle, patients were enrolled during active infection and were followed longitudinally through the course of disease. Whole blood was collected in K2EDTA tubes by collaborating institutions according to the institutions' own protocols. For TCRbeta analysis, collaborator samples were shipped as frozen whole blood, as isolated PBMCs, or as DNA extracted from either sample type.

The source of this sequence is a man aged 60 to 75 with COVID-19, enrolled during active disease. The V gene is TRBV6-1 and the J gene is TRBJ1-1, with TRBD1 matching 8 junction bases. The source material was peripheral blood. The CDR3 here reads CASSEIRQGSTEAFF. The nucleotide sequence reads as follows: TGTGCCAGCAGTGAAATCCGACAGGGGAGCACTGAAGCTTTCTTT.